The entry that follows covers one T cell receptor beta chain sequence. Its antigen is currently unknown. This record comes from a study of T cells in Graves' hyperthyroidism and ophthalmopathy. Overall study: At the time of initial diagnosis and before any treatment, peripheral blood was collected.

Each 10 ml fresh peripheral blood draw supplied the PBMCs. General study findings and limits: In validation, the model predicted ophthalmopathy. These predictions came a median 6.5 months before onset.

From RNA transcripts, TCR beta CDR3 regions were amplified. Primed by the HTBI set, a first-round RT-PCR was run on the TCR CDR3. MiXCR, applied by TCRdb to the multiplex PCR reads, yields one record per CDR3 protein. The sample records about 360,000 distinct CDR3 sequences, approximately 13% being singletons. This CDR3 comprises 15 residues. The V end lost 3 bases, the J end lost 2 bases, and 14 bases lay between the germline ends. Germline V gives CDR1 LNHDA, CDR2 SQIVND (reference sequence). The chain carries TRBV19 and TRBJ2-7, with D possibly being TRBD1 (6 bases). This receptor was taken from a young woman with Graves' hyperthyroidism. The sample taken for sequencing was blood. The CDR3 sequence: CASSIKQGFAYEQYF. The CDR3 DNA sequence: TGTGCCAGTAGTATCAAGCAGGGGTTCGCCTACGAGCAGTACTTC.